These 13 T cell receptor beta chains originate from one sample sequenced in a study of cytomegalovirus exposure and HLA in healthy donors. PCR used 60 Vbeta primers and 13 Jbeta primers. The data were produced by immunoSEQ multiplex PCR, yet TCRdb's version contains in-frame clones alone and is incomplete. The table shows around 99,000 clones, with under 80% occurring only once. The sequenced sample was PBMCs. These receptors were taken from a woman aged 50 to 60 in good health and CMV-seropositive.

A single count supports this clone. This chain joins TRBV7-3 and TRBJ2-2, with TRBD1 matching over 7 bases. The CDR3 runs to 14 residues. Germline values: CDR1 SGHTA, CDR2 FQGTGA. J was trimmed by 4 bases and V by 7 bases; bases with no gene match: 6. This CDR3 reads CASKSTGITGELFF. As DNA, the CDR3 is TGTGCCAGCAAATCGACAGGGATCACCGGGGAGCTGTTTTTT. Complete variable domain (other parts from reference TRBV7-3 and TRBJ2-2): GAGVSQTPSNKVTEKGKYVELRCDPISGHTALYWYRQSLGQGPEFLIYFQGTGAADDSGLPNDRFFAVRPEGSVSTLKIQRTERGDSAVYLCASKSTGITGELFFGEGSRLTVL.

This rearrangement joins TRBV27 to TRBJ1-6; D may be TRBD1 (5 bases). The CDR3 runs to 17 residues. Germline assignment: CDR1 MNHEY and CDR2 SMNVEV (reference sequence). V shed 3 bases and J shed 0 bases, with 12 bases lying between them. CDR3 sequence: CASSFRGRDSYNSPLHF. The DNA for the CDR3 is TGTGCCAGCAGTTTTCGAGGCAGGGACTCCTATAATTCACCCCTCCACTTT.

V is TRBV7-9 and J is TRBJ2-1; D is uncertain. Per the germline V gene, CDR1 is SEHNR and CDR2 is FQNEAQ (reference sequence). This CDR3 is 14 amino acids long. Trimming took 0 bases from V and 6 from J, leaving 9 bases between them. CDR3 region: CASSLASGGNEQFF. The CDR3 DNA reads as TGTGCCAGCAGCTTAGCATCAGGTGGCAATGAGCAGTTCTTC.

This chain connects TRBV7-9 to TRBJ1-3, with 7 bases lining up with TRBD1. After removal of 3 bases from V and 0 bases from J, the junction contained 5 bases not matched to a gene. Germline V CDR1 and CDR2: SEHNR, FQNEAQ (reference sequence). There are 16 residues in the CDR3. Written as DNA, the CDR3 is TGTGCCAGCAGCTTGGGCGGGACAGACTCTGGAAACACCATATATTTT. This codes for CASSLGGTDSGNTIYF.

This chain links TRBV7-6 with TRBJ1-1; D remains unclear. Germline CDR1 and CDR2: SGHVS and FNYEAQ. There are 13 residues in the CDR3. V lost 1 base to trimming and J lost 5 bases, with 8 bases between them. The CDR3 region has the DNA TGTGCCAGCAGCTTAGGCGGGTGGACTGAAGCTTTCTTT. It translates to CASSLGGWTEAFF.

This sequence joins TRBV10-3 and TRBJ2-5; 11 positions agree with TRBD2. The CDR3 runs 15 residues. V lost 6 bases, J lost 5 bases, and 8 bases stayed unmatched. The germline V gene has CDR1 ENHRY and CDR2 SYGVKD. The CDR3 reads CAISGSSGGAETQYF. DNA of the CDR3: TGTGCCATCAGCGGGAGTAGCGGGGGGGCGGAGACCCAGTACTTC.

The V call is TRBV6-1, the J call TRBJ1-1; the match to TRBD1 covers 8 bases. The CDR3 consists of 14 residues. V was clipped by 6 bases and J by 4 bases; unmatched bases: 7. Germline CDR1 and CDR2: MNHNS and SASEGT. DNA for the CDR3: TGTGCCAGCAGCCTGGACAGGGCAACCACTGAAGCTTTCTTT. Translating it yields CASSLDRATTEAFF.

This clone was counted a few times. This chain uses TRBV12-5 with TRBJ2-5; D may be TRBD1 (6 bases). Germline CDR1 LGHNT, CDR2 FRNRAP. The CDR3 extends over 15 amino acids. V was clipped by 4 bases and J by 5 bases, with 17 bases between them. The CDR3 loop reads CASGSGTLEGETQYF. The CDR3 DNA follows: TGTGCTAGTGGTTCGGGGACACTTGAAGGGGAGACCCAGTACTTC.

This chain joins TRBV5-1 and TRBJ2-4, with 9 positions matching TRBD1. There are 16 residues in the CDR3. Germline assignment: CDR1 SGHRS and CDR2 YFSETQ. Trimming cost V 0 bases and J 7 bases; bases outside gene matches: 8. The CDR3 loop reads CASSLGARDRDNIQYF. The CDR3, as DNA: TGCGCCAGCAGCTTGGGGGCCCGGGACAGGGATAACATTCAGTACTTC.

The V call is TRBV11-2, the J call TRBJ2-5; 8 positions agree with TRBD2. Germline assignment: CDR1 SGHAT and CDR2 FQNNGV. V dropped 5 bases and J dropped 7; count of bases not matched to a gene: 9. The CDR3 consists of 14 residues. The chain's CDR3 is CASSPAGGGVTQYF. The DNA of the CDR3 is TGTGCCAGCAGCCCGGCCGGGGGGGGAGTGACCCAGTACTTC. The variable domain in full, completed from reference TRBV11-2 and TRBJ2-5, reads EAGVAQSPRYKIIEKRQSVAFWCNPISGHATLYWYQQILGQGPKLLIQFQNNGVVDDSQLPKDRFSAERLKGVDSTLKIQPAKLEDSAVYLCASSPAGGGVTQYFGPGTRLLVL.

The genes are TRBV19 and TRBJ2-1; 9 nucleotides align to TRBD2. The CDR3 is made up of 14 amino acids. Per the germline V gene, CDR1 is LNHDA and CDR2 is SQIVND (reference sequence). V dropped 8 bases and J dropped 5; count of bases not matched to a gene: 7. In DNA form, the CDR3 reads TGTGCCAGTTTACAAGCGGGAGGTCACAATGAGCAGTTCTTC. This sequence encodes CASLQAGGHNEQFF. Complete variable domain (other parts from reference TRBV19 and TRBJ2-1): DGGITQSPKYLFRKEGQNVTLSCEQNLNHDAMYWYRQDPGQGLRLIYYSQIVNDFQKGDIAEGYSVSREKKESFPLTVTSAQKNPTAFYLCASLQAGGHNEQFFGPGTRLTVL.

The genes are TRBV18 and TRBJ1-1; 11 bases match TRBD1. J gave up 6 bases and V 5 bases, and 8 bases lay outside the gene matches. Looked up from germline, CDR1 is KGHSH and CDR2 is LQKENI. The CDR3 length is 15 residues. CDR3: CASSSGPGQGAEAFF. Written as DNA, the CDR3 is TGTGCCAGCTCATCGGGGCCGGGACAGGGGGCTGAAGCTTTCTTT. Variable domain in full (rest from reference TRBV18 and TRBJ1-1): NAGVMQNPRHLVRRRGQEARLRCSPMKGHSHVYWYRQLPEEGLKFMVYLQKENIIDESGMPKERFSAEFPKEGPSILRIQQVVRGDSAAYFCASSSGPGQGAEAFFGQGTRLTVV.

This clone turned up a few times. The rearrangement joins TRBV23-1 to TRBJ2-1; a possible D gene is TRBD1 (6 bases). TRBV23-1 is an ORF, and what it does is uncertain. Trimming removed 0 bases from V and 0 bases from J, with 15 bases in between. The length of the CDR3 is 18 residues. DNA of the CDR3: TGCGCCAGCAGTCAATCGGCCCGGGACACGTTCTCCTACAATGAGCAGTTCTTC. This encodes CASSQSARDTFSYNEQFF.